Listed below are T cell receptor beta chains from one sample, sequenced in a study of identical twins. TCRdb reprocessed the 5' RACE reads with MiXCR, giving one entry per CDR3 protein. The data show some 260,000 distinct CDR3 sequences, more than 12% seen once. The sample was memory (CD45RO+) T cells sorted from blood. The receptors were gathered from a woman under 30 in good health. CDR3s include the opening cysteine and the closing phenylalanine or tryptophan. The order of the fields is V gene, J gene, clone size, D gene, CDR3 protein, CDR3 DNA. The D gene is left open where the match is weak. A clone size is listed for some rows: how often the clone was seen (once, few, many), or a class if it is expanded.

v_gene: TRBV19; j_gene: TRBJ2-2; abundance: few; d_gene: NA; CDR3aa: CASTLRWGSTGELFF; CDR3nt: TGTGCCAGTACACTACGCTGGGGGAGCACCGGGGAGCTGTTTTTT
v_gene: TRBV12-3/TRBV12-4; j_gene: TRBJ2-1; abundance: few; d_gene: NA; CDR3aa: CASDDGGVANNEQFF; CDR3nt: TGTGCCAGCGACGATGGAGGGGTAGCGAACAATGAGCAGTTCTTC
v_gene: TRBV2; j_gene: TRBJ2-1; abundance: many; d_gene: NA; CDR3aa: CASSTGTGEQFF; CDR3nt: TGTGCCAGCAGTACCGGGACTGGCGAGCAGTTCTTC
v_gene: TRBV20-1; j_gene: TRBJ1-4; abundance: few; d_gene: TRBD1; CDR3aa: CSATEQGGNEKLFF; CDR3nt: TGCAGTGCTACCGAACAGGGGGGGAACGAAAAACTGTTTTTT
v_gene: TRBV20-1; j_gene: TRBJ1-1; abundance: few; d_gene: NA; CDR3aa: CSARKEDQKAFF; CDR3nt: TGCAGTGCGAGAAAAGAGGACCAGAAAGCTTTCTTT
v_gene: TRBV5-1; j_gene: TRBJ2-7; abundance: many; d_gene: TRBD2; CDR3aa: CASSLLAGYEQYF; CDR3nt: TGCGCCAGCAGCCTACTAGCGGGGTACGAGCAGTACTTC
v_gene: TRBV20-1; j_gene: TRBJ2-3; abundance: few; d_gene: TRBD2; CDR3aa: CSARGGGSGDTQYF; CDR3nt: TGCAGTGCTAGAGGCGGGGGTAGCGGGGATACGCAGTATTTT
v_gene: TRBV7-9; j_gene: TRBJ2-7; abundance: NA; d_gene: TRBD1; CDR3aa: CASSLISDREYF; CDR3nt: TGTGCCAGCAGCTTAATATCGGACAGGGAGTACTTC
v_gene: TRBV20-1; j_gene: TRBJ1-2; abundance: few; d_gene: NA; CDR3aa: CSVQTLRGYTF; CDR3nt: TGCAGTGTCCAGACCCTTCGGGGGTACACCTTC
v_gene: TRBV5-5; j_gene: TRBJ1-3; abundance: NA; d_gene: NA; CDR3aa: CASSPLSSGNTIYF; CDR3nt: TGTGCCAGCAGTCCTCTCTCCTCTGGAAACACCATATATTTT
v_gene: TRBV9; j_gene: TRBJ2-5; abundance: few; d_gene: NA; CDR3aa: CASSPWGDSQETQYF; CDR3nt: TGTGCCAGCAGCCCCTGGGGGGACAGTCAAGAGACCCAGTACTTC
v_gene: TRBV9; j_gene: TRBJ2-2; abundance: NA; d_gene: NA; CDR3aa: CASSVDHSPNTGELFF; CDR3nt: TGTGCCAGCAGCGTAGATCACAGCCCGAACACCGGGGAGCTGTTTTTT
v_gene: TRBV10-2; j_gene: TRBJ1-6; abundance: many; d_gene: TRBD1; CDR3aa: CASRLPGQGPRPLHF; CDR3nt: TGCGCCAGCAGGTTACCGGGACAGGGTCCCCGACCCCTCCACTTT
v_gene: TRBV12-3/TRBV12-4; j_gene: TRBJ1-5; abundance: few; d_gene: NA; CDR3aa: CASSLVDRFQPQHF; CDR3nt: TGTGCCAGCAGTTTAGTTGACAGGTTTCAGCCCCAGCATTTT
v_gene: TRBV20-1; j_gene: TRBJ2-7; abundance: NA; d_gene: TRBD2; CDR3aa: CSATSGSGSDAQYF; CDR3nt: TGCAGTGCTACCTCGGGGAGCGGGAGCGACGCGCAGTACTTC
v_gene: TRBV6-2/TRBV6-3; j_gene: TRBJ1-5; abundance: many; d_gene: NA; CDR3aa: CASSWGPGSGQPQHF; CDR3nt: TGTGCCAGCAGTTGGGGCCCGGGGAGTGGTCAGCCCCAGCATTTT
v_gene: TRBV20-1; j_gene: TRBJ1-5; abundance: NA; d_gene: NA; CDR3aa: CSARMGLGSQPQHF; CDR3nt: TGCAGTGCTAGGATGGGCCTCGGGAGTCAGCCCCAGCATTTT
v_gene: TRBV11-1; j_gene: TRBJ1-2; abundance: few; d_gene: NA; CDR3aa: CASSLIGSNYGYTF; CDR3nt: TGTGCCAGCAGCTTAATCGGGTCCAACTATGGCTACACCTTC
v_gene: TRBV4-1; j_gene: TRBJ2-1; abundance: few; d_gene: TRBD2; CDR3aa: CASSQVGSGGATEQFF; CDR3nt: TGCGCCAGCAGCCAAGTTGGTAGCGGGGGGGCCACTGAGCAGTTCTTC
v_gene: TRBV11-1; j_gene: TRBJ2-3; abundance: once; d_gene: TRBD2; CDR3aa: CASSHPPTSAPSTDTQYF; CDR3nt: TGTGCCAGCAGCCACCCCCCGACTAGCGCCCCTAGCACAGATACGCAGTATTTT
v_gene: TRBV4-3; j_gene: TRBJ2-3; abundance: NA; d_gene: NA; CDR3aa: CASSQDSGAAQYF; CDR3nt: TGCGCCAGCAGCCAAGATTCTGGAGCGGCGCAGTATTTT
v_gene: TRBV29-1; j_gene: TRBJ1-1; abundance: few; d_gene: NA; CDR3aa: CSAQRVDTEAFF; CDR3nt: TGCAGCGCCCAAAGGGTGGACACTGAAGCTTTCTTT
v_gene: TRBV5-1; j_gene: TRBJ1-1; abundance: few; d_gene: NA; CDR3aa: CASSGDGTMNTEAFF; CDR3nt: TGCGCCAGCAGCGGAGACGGCACCATGAACACTGAAGCTTTCTTT
v_gene: TRBV6-2/TRBV6-3; j_gene: TRBJ2-1; abundance: NA; d_gene: TRBD2; CDR3aa: CASRERGTSLFF; CDR3nt: TGTGCCAGCAGGGAAAGGGGGACTAGCCTGTTCTTC
v_gene: TRBV20-1; j_gene: TRBJ2-2; abundance: few; d_gene: NA; CDR3aa: CSASWRADTGELFF; CDR3nt: TGCAGTGCTAGTTGGCGGGCGGACACCGGGGAGCTGTTTTTT
v_gene: TRBV20-1; j_gene: TRBJ2-2; abundance: NA; d_gene: NA; CDR3aa: CSARRMPGPGELFF; CDR3nt: TGCAGTGCTAGACGGATGCCCGGTCCCGGGGAGCTGTTTTTT
v_gene: TRBV5-1; j_gene: TRBJ2-5; abundance: few; d_gene: NA; CDR3aa: CASSGLAWGQETQYF; CDR3nt: TGCGCCAGCAGCGGGTTAGCCTGGGGCCAAGAGACCCAGTACTTC
v_gene: TRBV28; j_gene: TRBJ2-3; abundance: NA; d_gene: NA; CDR3aa: CASRHTGKTDTQYF; CDR3nt: TGTGCCAGCAGACATACCGGAAAGACAGATACGCAGTATTTT